This T cell receptor beta chain was found in a study of T cells after yellow fever vaccination. Overall study: Preparation of the low-cell-number fractions used SMART-Seq v4 Ultra Low Input. Study results and limitations: Most clones from primary vaccination resurfaced after the booster (approximately 97% CD4, approximately 88% CD8). On re-exposure, the response was weaker but peaked faster, at day 5 versus 15.

There are 12 residues in the CDR3. V was cut by 3 bases and J by 5 bases, with 8 bases left in between. The germline V gene encodes CDR1 SQVTM and CDR2 ANQGSEA. Of note for this clonotype: Its antigen remains unknown.

Researchers made TCR cDNA using 5'RACE template switching, and this step added a universal primer site and UMIs. TCRdb independently ran MiXCR on the 5' RACE reads; one entry per CDR3 protein. Here the sample spans 450,000 to 550,000 distinct CDR3 sequences, 15% to 20% being singletons. This clonotype originated in a man aged 25 to 45 who received the YFV17D yellow fever vaccine. The sample consisted of PBMCs, taken 15 days after the yellow fever booster vaccination. The chain has TRBV29-1 and TRBJ2-1; D may match TRBD1 or TRBD2 (5 bases each). The CDR3 loop is CSVDRGNNEQFF. CDR3 DNA: TGCAGCGTTGATCGGGGCAACAATGAGCAGTTCTTC.